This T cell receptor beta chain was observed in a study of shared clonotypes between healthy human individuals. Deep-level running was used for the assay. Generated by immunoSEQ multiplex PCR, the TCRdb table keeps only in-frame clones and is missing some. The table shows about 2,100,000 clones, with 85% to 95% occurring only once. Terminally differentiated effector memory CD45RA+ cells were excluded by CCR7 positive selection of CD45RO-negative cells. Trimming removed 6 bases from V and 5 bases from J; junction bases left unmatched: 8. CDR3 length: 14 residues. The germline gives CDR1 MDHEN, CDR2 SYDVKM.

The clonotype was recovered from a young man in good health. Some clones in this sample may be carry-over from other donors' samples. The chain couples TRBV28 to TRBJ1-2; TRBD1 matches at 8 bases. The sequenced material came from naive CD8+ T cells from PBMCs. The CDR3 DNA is TGTGCCAGCAGACATGAACAGGGGGGGTATGGCTACACCTTC. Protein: CASRHEQGGYGYTF.